This T cell receptor beta chain was found in a study of cytomegalovirus exposure and HLA in healthy donors. Study-level information: In a later analysis, the roughly 120 validation repertoires were reported to have used the same platform as the approximately 620 first-cohort repertoires.

Sequencing was performed with immunoSEQ multiplex PCR; in TCRdb, only in-frame clones are kept and a portion is missing. Among tens of thousands of clones listed, around 94% were seen once. With respect to this clone: Its specificity is unknown.

Germline V lookup: CDR1 MGHDK, CDR2 SYGVNS. Trimming shortened V by 2 bases and J by 4 bases, and 12 bases separated the two germline ends. The CDR3 contains 15 residues. Study-level points and caveats: Among TCR beta chains, those listed as cytomegalovirus-associated numbered roughly 150. A subsequent analysis found that TCR clusters from the first cohort also tended to co-occur in the 120 validation repertoires, with roughly 95% of cluster scores above 0. Most TCR sequences were seen very rarely across donors, but some public TCRs occurred in many.

The clonotype originates from a woman between 18 and 29 years old in good health and CMV-seropositive. This chain links TRBV25-1 with TRBJ2-1, with D perhaps matching TRBD2 (7 bases). The sequenced sample consisted of PBMCs. The CDR3 DNA sequence: TGTGCCAGCAGTGAACAGGGGAGGGGGTACAATGAGCAGTTCTTC. Its translation is CASSEQGRGYNEQFF.